This T cell receptor (beta chain) comes out of a study of blood T cell repertoires in COVID-19. Study summary: Whether acute or convalescent, the COVID-19 samples came from the United States, Italy and Spain. PBMCs, B-cell-depleted T cells, or T cells provided the cDNA or gDNA that made up the material.

Patients from Seattle were sampled longitudinally, starting during active infection. Germline V gene sequence: CDR1 MDHEN, CDR2 SYDVKM. Trimming left V 4 bases short and J 4 bases short, with 16 bases between. The CDR3 runs 16 residues. As originally analysed: Amplification with reference gene primers provided the estimates of nucleated cell counts. The data were produced by immunoSEQ multiplex PCR, yet TCRdb's version contains in-frame clones alone and is incomplete. V, J and clone size are those of that table, while D and trimming were read from the DNA. This sample has a few hundred thousand clones, with about 91% found just once.

Sequences were obtained from peripheral blood. The receptor was derived from a young adult with COVID-19, enrolled during active disease. The chain uses TRBV28 and TRBJ2-2, with D perhaps matching TRBD1 (6 bases). This chain's CDR3 is CASSSSGVLGTGELFF. In DNA, the CDR3 is TGTGCCAGCAGTTCCTCAGGGGTCCTGGGCACCGGGGAGCTGTTTTTT.